This passage covers 25 T cell receptor beta chains from one sample sequenced in a study of blood T cell repertoires in COVID-19. Using immunoSEQ multiplex PCR, the repertoire was profiled, and TCRdb retains in-frame clones only, with some absent. The sample includes around 150,000 clones, approximately 86% of them seen just once. Sequenced input: peripheral blood. These receptors were taken from a middle-aged woman with COVID-19, enrolled during active disease.

V usage is TRBV7-9 and J usage is TRBJ2-3, with TRBD2 matching over 12 bases. V lost 6 bases and J lost 4; bases outside the gene matches: 8. CDR1 and CDR2 (germline): SEHNR, FQNEAQ (reference sequence). The CDR3 spans 16 residues. CDR3 loop: CASSFPSSGRADTQYF. CDR3 DNA: TGTGCCAGCAGTTTCCCCTCTAGCGGGAGGGCAGATACGCAGTATTTT.

This chain connects TRBV5-4 to TRBJ2-3; tentatively, D is TRBD2 (5 bases). The V and J ends lost 0 bases and 4 bases respectively, with 12 bases between them. Germline values: CDR1 SGHNT, CDR2 YYREEE (reference sequence). The CDR3 contains 15 residues. The CDR3 DNA follows: TGTGCCAGCAGCTTGGGGCTAGCCATCGCAGATACGCAGTATTTT. As protein: CASSLGLAIADTQYF.

The CDR3 spells CASRYRAGTNYGYTF. CDR3 coding DNA: TGCGCCAGCAGATACAGGGCCGGTACCAACTATGGCTACACCTTC. V is TRBV10-2 and J is TRBJ1-2; a weak D match, TRBD1 (6 bases). Trimming removed 6 bases at V and 2 bases at J, with 16 bases between. The germline V gene encodes CDR1 WSHSY and CDR2 SAAADI. The CDR3 consists of 15 residues.

The chain links TRBV6-5 to TRBJ1-2, with a weak D call TRBD1 (5 bases). Per germline, CDR1 MNHEY and CDR2 SVGAGI. CDR3 length: 13 residues. V was cut by 5 bases and J by 6 bases, with 13 bases left in between. The CDR3 is CASSTTVGDGYTF. CDR3 sequence (DNA): TGTGCCAGCAGTACGACAGTAGGGGATGGCTACACCTTC.

This clone was picked up a small number of times. V gene TRBV7-3 combines with J gene TRBJ2-2; TRBD2 aligns across 11 bases. The junction had 7 bases not matched to a gene; V was cut back by 2 bases and J by 5 bases. The CDR3 loop spans 17 amino acids. Per germline, CDR1 SGHTA and CDR2 FQGTGA. This chain's CDR3 is CASSLLAGGPKTGELFF. CDR3 DNA: TGTGCCAGCAGCTTATTAGCGGGAGGGCCAAAAACCGGGGAGCTGTTTTTT.

This chain uses TRBV11-2 with TRBJ2-7; 9 nucleotides line up with TRBD2. V dropped 4 bases and J dropped 3; count of bases not matched to a gene: 10. Germline V gene data show CDR1 as SGHAT and CDR2 as FQNNGV. The CDR3 contains 16 residues. Written as DNA, the CDR3 is TGTGCCAGCAGCTCCATTAGAGGGACTAGCAGCTACGAGCAGTACTTC. This sequence encodes CASSSIRGTSSYEQYF.

This chain uses TRBV2 with TRBJ2-1; 15 nucleotides agree with TRBD2. The CDR3 has 15 amino acids. V gave up 8 bases and J gave up 9 bases; unmatched junction bases: 8. Germline V gives CDR1 SNHLY, CDR2 FYNNEI. CDR3 DNA: TGTGCCAGCCAATGGACTAGCGGGAGGGTCGGTGAGCAGTTCTTC. It encodes CASQWTSGRVGEQFF.

The V and J genes are TRBV6-5 and TRBJ2-3; D unresolved. Germline CDR1 MNHEY, CDR2 SVGAGI. V dropped 5 bases and J dropped 0 bases, with 12 bases sitting between them. The CDR3 runs 15 residues. In nucleotides, the CDR3 is TGTGCCAGCAGTCCCCTGTCCACTAGCACAGATACGCAGTATTTT. Protein product: CASSPLSTSTDTQYF.

This clone occurred a few times. The rearrangement joins TRBV5-5 to TRBJ1-2; D remains unclear. Germline V gene data show CDR1 as SGHKS and CDR2 as YYEKEE (reference sequence). The germline V and J ends were trimmed by 2 bases and 8 bases, with 19 bases remaining between them. The CDR3 is made up of 15 amino acids. DNA of the CDR3: TGTGCCAGCAGCTTTCTTGGCCAATTGCGGGGAGGCTACACCTTC. Residues: CASSFLGQLRGGYTF.

The chain recombines TRBV7-8 with TRBJ1-6, with D maybe TRBD1 (6 bases). Trimming left V 0 bases short and J 9 bases short, with 12 bases between. Looked up from germline, CDR1 is SGHVS and CDR2 is FQNEAQ. The CDR3 contains 15 residues. CDR3 nucleotide sequence: TGTGCCAGCAGCTTAGCGGGGCTGGGGGCTTCACCCCTCCACTTT. This gives the protein CASSLAGLGASPLHF.

The chain carries TRBV6-5 and TRBJ1-2; 9 bases align to TRBD1. The V gene end was trimmed by 7 bases and the J gene end by 5 bases; junction bases not matched to a gene: 11. Per germline, CDR1 MNHEY and CDR2 SVGAGI. This CDR3 comprises 15 residues. The CDR3 reads CASTPTTGGRYGYTF. The DNA of the CDR3 is TGTGCCAGCACCCCCACGACAGGGGGAAGGTATGGCTACACCTTC.

This clone was seen a handful of times. This rearrangement joins TRBV7-9 to TRBJ2-7, with 8 bases lining up with TRBD1. The germline V gene encodes CDR1 SEHNR and CDR2 FQNEAQ (reference sequence). The V gene end was trimmed by 5 bases and the J gene end by 6 bases; junction bases not matched to a gene: 9. The CDR3 loop spans 14 amino acids. The CDR3 loop is CASSPRDRLREQYV. In nucleotides, the CDR3 is TGTGCCAGCAGCCCAAGGGACAGGTTACGCGAGCAGTACGTC.

V and J are TRBV7-2 and TRBJ2-6, with D maybe TRBD2 (5 bases). The CDR3 consists of 16 residues. Germline CDR1 and CDR2: SGHTA and FQGNSA. Deletions cut 5 bases from V and 0 bases from J, with 11 bases between. DNA for the CDR3: TGTGCCAGCAGCCCACGCGCGGGCTCTGGGGCCAACGTCCTGACTTTC. Protein: CASSPRAGSGANVLTF.

The chain recombines TRBV6-1 with TRBJ1-5, with unresolved D. The germline gives CDR1 MNHNS, CDR2 SASEGT. The germline V and J ends were trimmed by 3 bases and 2 bases, with 8 bases remaining between them. The CDR3 length is 14 residues. CDR3 loop: CASSESLGNQPQHF. CDR3 bases: TGTGCCAGCAGTGAGAGTTTGGGCAATCAGCCCCAGCATTTT.

The genes are TRBV24-1 and TRBJ2-5; 7 nucleotides line up with TRBD2. J gave up 7 bases and V 9 bases, and 7 bases lay outside the gene matches. CDR3 size: 12 residues. Per germline, CDR1 KGHDR and CDR2 SFDVKD. CDR3 sequence: CATSHPGGTQYF. In DNA, the CDR3 is TGTGCCACCTCCCACCCGGGAGGGACCCAGTACTTC.

CDR3 region: CASSERLAGRETQYF. The CDR3 DNA sequence: TGTGCCAGCAGTGAACGGCTAGCGGGGAGGGAGACCCAGTACTTC. The rearrangement joins TRBV2 to TRBJ2-5, with 9 bases aligning to TRBD2. The CDR3 runs 15 residues. V dropped 2 bases and J dropped 5; count of bases not matched to a gene: 6. Germline V CDR1 and CDR2: SNHLY, FYNNEI.

The chain links TRBV18 to TRBJ1-1; possible D gene TRBD1, 6 bases. CDR1 is KGHSH, CDR2 LQKENI, per germline. The V and J ends lost 2 bases and 8 bases respectively, with 21 bases between them. The CDR3 runs 16 residues. This CDR3 reads CASSPKRLQGAFEAFF. The CDR3 DNA is TGTGCCAGCTCACCAAAAAGGTTACAGGGAGCTTTCGAAGCTTTCTTT.

The rearrangement links TRBV12-5 to TRBJ2-6; a weak D match, TRBD2 (5 bases). CDR1 is LGHNT, CDR2 FRNRAP, per germline. The length of the CDR3 is 16 residues. The V gene lost 5 bases and the J gene lost 1 base, with 12 bases spanning the gap. The CDR3 nucleotides are TGTGCTAGTGGTCTAGCCTTGGGGTCTGGGGCCAACGTCCTGACTTTC. Its translation is CASGLALGSGANVLTF.

J is TRBJ2-3 and V is TRBV4-1; 8 bases are a match to TRBD2. The CDR3 runs to 18 residues. CDR1 and CDR2 from the germline V gene are MGHRA and YSYEKL. Losses at the gene ends were 0 bases for V and 2 bases for J; bases not matched to a gene: 10. The CDR3 loop reads CASSQDREAGGLTDTQYF. CDR3 sequence (DNA): TGCGCCAGCAGCCAAGATCGTGAGGCGGGGGGCCTCACAGATACGCAGTATTTT.

The V gene is TRBV11-2, the J gene TRBJ2-1, with a possible D match to TRBD2 (5 bases). The CDR3 is made up of 14 amino acids. V dropped 3 bases and J dropped 9 bases, with 15 bases sitting between them. The germline CDR1 and CDR2 sequences are SGHAT and FQNNGV. The CDR3 bases are TGTGCCAGCAGCTTTTCGGTTGAGGGAAGTGAGCAGTTCTTC. Its translation is CASSFSVEGSEQFF. Drawing the rest from reference TRBV11-2 and TRBJ2-1, the complete variable domain is EAGVAQSPRYKIIEKRQSVAFWCNPISGHATLYWYQQILGQGPKLLIQFQNNGVVDDSQLPKDRFSAERLKGVDSTLKIQPAKLEDSAVYLCASSFSVEGSEQFFGPGTRLTVL.

The gene calls are TRBV4-2 and TRBJ2-7; perhaps TRBD2 as D (5 bases). There are 15 residues in the CDR3. V was cut by 0 bases and J by 7 bases, with 16 bases left in between. CDR1 and CDR2 from the germline V gene are LGHNA and YNFKEQ. CDR3 sequence reads: CASSQDLRAVWEQYF. DNA of the CDR3: TGTGCCAGCAGCCAAGACCTGAGGGCGGTGTGGGAGCAGTACTTC.

This chain joins TRBV29-1 and TRBJ1-2; unclear D gene. This CDR3 spans 14 amino acids. Trimming stripped 0 bases from V and 0 bases from J, with 8 bases between. From germline, CDR1 is SQVTM and CDR2 ANQGSEA. This chain's CDR3 is CSVEDRETNYGYTF. CDR3 nucleotides: TGCAGCGTTGAAGATCGAGAGACTAACTATGGCTACACCTTC.

The gene calls are TRBV11-1 and TRBJ2-7; D might be TRBD2 (6 bases). The V and J ends lost 5 bases and 5 bases respectively, with 19 bases between them. Germline lookup yields CDR1 SGHAT and CDR2 FQDESV (reference sequence). CDR3 size: 15 residues. The CDR3: CASSPVGGWMDEQYF. The CDR3 DNA reads TGTGCCAGCAGCCCCGTCGGAGGGTGGATGGACGAGCAGTACTTC.

The chain uses TRBV18 and TRBJ1-5; D is ambiguous. CDR1 and CDR2 from the germline V gene are KGHSH and LQKENI. The CDR3 is 15 residues long. Trimming cost V 6 bases and J 4 bases, with 16 bases left between them. DNA of the CDR3: TGTGCCAGCTCTCTCAGCCGGGTCCAAAATCAGCCCCAGCATTTT. Its protein product is CASSLSRVQNQPQHF.

The CDR3 loop reads CASKNSAGELFF. In DNA form, the CDR3 reads TGTGCCAGCAAAAATAGCGCCGGGGAGCTGTTTTTT. The V and J genes are TRBV2 and TRBJ2-2, with TRBD2 as a possible D gene (5 bases). V dropped 7 bases and J dropped 6 bases, with 9 bases sitting between them. Looked up from germline, CDR1 is SNHLY and CDR2 is FYNNEI. The CDR3 runs 12 residues. The full variable domain, completed using reference TRBV2 and TRBJ2-2, is EPEVTQTPSHQVTQMGQEVILRCVPISNHLYFYWYRQILGQKVEFLVSFYNNEISEKSEIFDDQFSVERPDGSNFTLKIRSTKLEDSAMYFCASKNSAGELFFGEGSRLTVL.